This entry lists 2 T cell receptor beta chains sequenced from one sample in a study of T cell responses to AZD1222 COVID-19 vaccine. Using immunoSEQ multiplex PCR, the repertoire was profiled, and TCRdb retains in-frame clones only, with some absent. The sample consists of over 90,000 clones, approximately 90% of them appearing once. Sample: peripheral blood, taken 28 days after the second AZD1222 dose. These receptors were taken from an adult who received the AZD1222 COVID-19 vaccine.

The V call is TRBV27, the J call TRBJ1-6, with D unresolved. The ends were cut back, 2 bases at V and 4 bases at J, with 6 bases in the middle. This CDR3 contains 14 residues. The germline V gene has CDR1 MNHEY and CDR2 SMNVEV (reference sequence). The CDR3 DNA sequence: TGTGCCAGCAGTTTAGGGGATTATAATTCACCCCTCCACTTT. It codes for CASSLGDYNSPLHF.

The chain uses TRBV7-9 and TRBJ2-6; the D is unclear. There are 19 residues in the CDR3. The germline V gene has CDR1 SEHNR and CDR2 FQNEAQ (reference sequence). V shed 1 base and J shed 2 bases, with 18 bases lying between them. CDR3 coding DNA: TGTGCCAGCAGCTTAGTAGGTGGTGTAAGTGGTACTGGGGCCAACGTCCTGACTTTC. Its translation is CASSLVGGVSGTGANVLTF.